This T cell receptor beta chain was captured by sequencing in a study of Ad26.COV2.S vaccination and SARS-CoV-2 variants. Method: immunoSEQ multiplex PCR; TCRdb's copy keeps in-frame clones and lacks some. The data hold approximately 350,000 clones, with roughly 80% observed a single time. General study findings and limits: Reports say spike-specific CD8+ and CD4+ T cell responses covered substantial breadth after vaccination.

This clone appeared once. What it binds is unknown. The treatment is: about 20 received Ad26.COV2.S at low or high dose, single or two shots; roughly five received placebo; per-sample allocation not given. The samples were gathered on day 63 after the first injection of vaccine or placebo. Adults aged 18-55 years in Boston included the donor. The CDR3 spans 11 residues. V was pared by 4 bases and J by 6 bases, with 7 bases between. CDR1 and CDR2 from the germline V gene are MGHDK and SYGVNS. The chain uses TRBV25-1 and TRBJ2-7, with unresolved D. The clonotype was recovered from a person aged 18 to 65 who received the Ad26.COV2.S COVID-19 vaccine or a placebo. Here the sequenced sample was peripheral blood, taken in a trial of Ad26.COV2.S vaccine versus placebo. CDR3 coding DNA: TGTGCCAGCAGTGGCACTCGCGAGCAGTACTTC. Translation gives CASSGTREQYF.